A single T cell receptor beta chain is shown here with its context. This sample was included in a study of radiotherapy plus CTLA-4 blockade in lung cancer. Overall study context: For approximately 19% of patients, objective responses occurred, and 30% to 35% had disease control.

There are 15 residues in the CDR3. CDR1 and CDR2 (germline): SGDLS, YYNGEE. Trimming removed 0 bases at V and 0 bases at J, with 10 bases between. Clones were read by immunoSEQ multiplex PCR, and TCRdb kept only the in-frame ones, dropping some. Of roughly 70,000 clones in the sample, around 87% were seen once. The chain employs TRBV9 and TRBJ2-7; D is ambiguous. The sequences come from peripheral blood, collected from a patient treated with radiotherapy plus ipilimumab. The clonotype originates from a human donor with non-small cell lung cancer that progressed on radiotherapy plus ipilimumab. CDR3 bases: TGTGCCAGCAGCGTAGACTCCTTTCCCTCCTACGAGCAGTACTTC. Translated, it gives CASSVDSFPSYEQYF.